This T cell receptor beta chain derives from a study of blood T cell repertoires in COVID-19. Study overall: COVID-19 samples collected from the United States, Italy and Spain covered acute and convalescent phases.

Participants came from some 23 US areas, aged roughly 18 to 95 years. CDR1 is SSHAT, CDR2 FNYEAQ, per germline (reference sequence). This CDR3 region has 16 residues. Remarks on this clone: One junction end disagrees with the germline gene, perhaps due to a read error.

Assay used: immunoSEQ multiplex PCR; TCRdb lists only in-frame clones, some missing. The sample yields approximately 230,000 clones, roughly 90% seen once. Input material: PBMCs or T cells enriched from blood (not recorded which). This receptor was identified in a woman in her 30s who had recovered from COVID-19. V and J are TRBV7-7 and TRBJ2-3; D is perhaps TRBD2 (5 bases). CDR3 nucleotides: TGTGCTAGCAGCCAGGCAGCGGAGCCCGGATTAGATACGCAGTATTTT. Its protein is CASSQAAEPGLDTQYF. Using reference TRBV7-7 and TRBJ2-3 for the parts outside the CDR3, the full variable domain is GAGVSQSPRYKVTKRGQDVTLRCDPISSHATLYWYQQALGQGPEFLTYFNYEAQPDKSGLPSDRFSAERPEGSISTLTIQRTEQRDSAMYRCASSQAAEPGLDTQYFGPGTRLTVL.